Detailed here is one T cell receptor beta chain. The study ran its PCR with 60 Vbeta and 13 Jbeta primers. Method: immunoSEQ multiplex PCR; TCRdb's copy keeps in-frame clones and lacks some. The sample records over 95,000 clones, about three quarters being singletons. The data derive from a study of cytomegalovirus exposure and HLA in healthy donors. Healthy bone marrow donors formed the donor group. The material sequenced was PBMCs. The clonotype comes from a female donor in good health and CMV-seronegative.

CDR3: CASSLGPMNTEAFF. DNA of the CDR3: TGTGCCAGCAGCTTGGGGCCCATGAACACTGAAGCTTTCTTT. This chain joins TRBV5-5 and TRBJ1-1, with D uncertain. Trimming took off 0 bases at V and 0 bases at J, with 6 bases between the two ends. Germline CDR1 is SGHKS and CDR2 is YYEKEE (reference sequence). The CDR3 runs to 14 residues.